One and the same sample provided the 23 T cell receptor beta chains below, sequenced in a study of blood T cell repertoires in COVID-19. TCRdb keeps only in-frame clones here, not all; method: immunoSEQ multiplex PCR. The sample carries under 200,000 clones, about 88% recorded once. The sequenced sample was peripheral blood. These receptors originate from a man in his forties with active or convalescent COVID-19.

This chain uses TRBV19 with TRBJ2-3; possibly TRBD2 for D (6 bases). Germline V lookup: CDR1 LNHDA, CDR2 SQIVND (reference sequence). The CDR3 spans 15 residues. Deletions cut 6 bases from V and 6 bases from J, with 19 bases between. The CDR3, as DNA: TGTGCCAGTAGCTACGGGGGACCCGTTCCGGATACGCAGTATTTT. Protein sequence: CASSYGGPVPDTQYF. Complete variable domain (other parts from reference TRBV19 and TRBJ2-3): DGGITQSPKYLFRKEGQNVTLSCEQNLNHDAMYWYRQDPGQGLRLIYYSQIVNDFQKGDIAEGYSVSREKKESFPLTVTSAQKNPTAFYLCASSYGGPVPDTQYFGPGTRLTVL.

The chain has TRBV11-3 and TRBJ2-7; D ambiguous. V was cut by 1 base and J by 5 bases, with 9 bases left in between. Germline V gene lookup returns CDR1 SGHNT and CDR2 YENEEA. This CDR3 is built from 13 residues. For the CDR3, the DNA is TGTGCCAGCAGCTTAGGAGTAGAGAACGAGCAGTACTTC. Its protein product is CASSLGVENEQYF. The complete variable domain, with remaining parts taken from reference TRBV11-3 and TRBJ2-7, reads EAGVVQSPRYKIIEKKQPVAFWCNPISGHNTLYWYLQNLGQGPELLIRYENEEAVDDSQLPKDRFSAERLKGVDSTLKIQPAELGDSAVYLCASSLGVENEQYFGPGTRLTVT.

The J gene is TRBJ1-5, the V gene TRBV19; D gene uncertain. This CDR3 comprises 17 residues. V dropped 5 bases and J dropped 5 bases, with 22 bases sitting between them. Germline V CDR1 and CDR2: LNHDA, SQIVND (reference sequence). For the CDR3, the DNA is TGTGCCAGTAGTGTGTTGCGGGGAGGTGGGCTCGATCAGCCCCAGCATTTT. Translating gives CASSVLRGGGLDQPQHF. Complete variable domain (other parts from reference TRBV19 and TRBJ1-5): DGGITQSPKYLFRKEGQNVTLSCEQNLNHDAMYWYRQDPGQGLRLIYYSQIVNDFQKGDIAEGYSVSREKKESFPLTVTSAQKNPTAFYLCASSVLRGGGLDQPQHFGDGTRLSIL.

V and J are TRBV5-8 and TRBJ1-5; 8 positions agree with TRBD1. The germline gives CDR1 SGHTS, CDR2 YDEGEE. V dropped 4 bases and J dropped 0; count of bases not matched to a gene: 6. This CDR3 comprises 16 residues. The CDR3 DNA reads as TGTGCCAGCAGCCTAGGACAGGGTATTAGCAATCAGCCCCAGCATTTT. The encoded protein is CASSLGQGISNQPQHF.

The chain carries TRBV9 and TRBJ1-3; D is unclear. Between the trimmed V and J ends, which lost 3 bases and 4 bases, there was a span of 14 bases. The CDR3 totals 15 residues. CDR1 and CDR2 (germline): SGDLS, YYNGEE. The DNA for the CDR3 is TGTGCCAGCAGCGCCCCTGAGGTGCAGGGAAACACCATATATTTT. It specifies CASSAPEVQGNTIYF.

The rearrangement uses TRBV13 and TRBJ2-3; 7 bases are shared with TRBD1. The CDR3 has 17 residues. Germline lookup yields CDR1 PRHDT and CDR2 FYEKMQ (reference sequence). V shed 5 bases, J shed 1 base, and the junction held 12 bases outside the gene matches. The CDR3, as DNA: TGTGCCAGCAGCGTACAGGGGTTCGAATTCGGCACAGATACGCAGTATTTT. It is translated as CASSVQGFEFGTDTQYF.

This sequence joins TRBV7-8 and TRBJ2-2; 9 bases fit TRBD2. Germline loops: CDR1 SGHVS, CDR2 FQNEAQ. V was pared by 3 bases and J by 6 bases, with 11 bases of the junction left unmatched. CDR3 length: 17 amino acids. The CDR3 here is CASSLDLAGGIPGELFF. DNA for the CDR3: TGTGCCAGCAGCTTGGATCTGGCGGGAGGGATTCCCGGGGAGCTGTTTTTT.

This clone was recorded a few times. The chain combines TRBV4-3 with TRBJ2-1, with D maybe TRBD2 (5 bases). Germline CDR1 LGHNA, CDR2 YSLEER. Trimming removed 5 bases at V and 6 bases at J, with 11 bases between. This CDR3 is built from 13 residues. CDR3 residues: CASSDNLANEQFF. CDR3 bases: TGCGCCAGCAGCGACAACCTAGCCAATGAGCAGTTCTTC.

The chain uses TRBV3-1 (or the pseudogene TRBV3-2) and TRBJ2-5, with 8 bases matching TRBD2. This CDR3 has 15 amino acids. The germline V gene encodes CDR1 LGHDT and CDR2 YNNKEL (reference sequence). Unmatched junction bases numbered 7, after V lost 2 bases and J lost 5 bases. The CDR3 DNA follows: TGTGCCAGCAGCCAACTAGCGGCGGGGGGCGAGACCCAGTACTTC. As protein: CASSQLAAGGETQYF.

The chain uses TRBV4-1 and TRBJ2-1; 9 nucleotides match TRBD1. V shed 3 bases, J shed 3 bases, and the junction held 6 bases outside the gene matches. The germline gives CDR1 MGHRA, CDR2 YSYEKL. This CDR3 contains 16 residues. CDR3 loop: CASSQEGTGYYNEQFF. The CDR3 coding sequence is TGCGCCAGCAGCCAGGAAGGGACAGGGTACTACAATGAGCAGTTCTTC.

The gene calls are TRBV7-2 and TRBJ1-2, with 12 bases fitting TRBD1. The CDR3 is made up of 14 amino acids. Germline V lookup: CDR1 SGHTA, CDR2 FQGNSA. J lost 5 bases, V lost 3 bases, and 1 base had no gene match. This CDR3 reads CASSLGQGAYGYTF. The CDR3 region has the DNA TGTGCCAGCAGCTTGGGACAGGGGGCGTATGGCTACACCTTC.

The chain couples TRBV30 to TRBJ2-1, with 7 nucleotides matching TRBD2. Germline V gene data show CDR1 as GTSNPN and CDR2 as SVGIG (reference sequence). This CDR3 is built from 15 residues. Unmatched junction bases numbered 9, after V lost 1 base and J lost 6 bases. CDR3 amino acids: CAWSASTGGLNEQFF. CDR3 nucleotide sequence: TGTGCCTGGAGTGCTTCAACGGGAGGACTCAATGAGCAGTTCTTC.

The J gene is TRBJ1-1, the V gene TRBV6-1, with D tentatively TRBD1 (5 bases). Trimming took off 3 bases at V and 1 base at J, with 12 bases between the two ends. CDR1 and CDR2 from the germline V gene are MNHNS and SASEGT. The CDR3 runs to 15 residues. CDR3 DNA: TGTGCCAGCAGTGACCGACAGTACTCGAACACTGAAGCTTTCTTT. Translating gives CASSDRQYSNTEAFF.

The rearrangement uses TRBV19 and TRBJ1-6; D may be TRBD1 (5 bases). This CDR3 has 16 residues. The germline V and J ends were trimmed by 3 bases and 8 bases, with 17 bases remaining between them. The germline V gene has CDR1 LNHDA and CDR2 SQIVND (reference sequence). In nucleotides, the CDR3 is TGTGCCAGTAGTATCCAATCCGGGACTCGGGATTCACCCCTCCACTTT. Translation gives CASSIQSGTRDSPLHF.

The rearrangement joins TRBV28 to TRBJ1-2; D possibly corresponds to TRBD1 (6 bases). Germline V gene data show CDR1 as MDHEN and CDR2 as SYDVKM. The length of the CDR3 is 14 residues. V was clipped by 3 bases and J by 6 bases, with 14 bases between them. The CDR3 region is CASSLGGLGHGYTF. Written as DNA, the CDR3 is TGTGCCAGCAGTTTGGGGGGGCTCGGTCATGGCTACACCTTC.

V gene TRBV28 combines with J gene TRBJ1-6; no reliable D call. Germline CDR1 and CDR2: MDHEN and SYDVKM. V was shortened by 5 bases and J by 9 bases, with 8 bases between the two germline ends. The CDR3 consists of 12 residues. Here the CDR3 DNA reads TGTGCCAGCAGTCTTCCTCTTTCACCCCTCCACTTT. Protein sequence: CASSLPLSPLHF.

V and J are TRBV19 and TRBJ1-4, with 8 positions matching TRBD1. The ends lost 4 bases at V and 16 bases at J; junction bases unmatched: 17. Germline V CDR1 and CDR2: LNHDA, SQIVND (reference sequence). CDR3 length equals 15 residues. CDR3 DNA sequence: TGTGCCAGTAGTAAGCCGGGACAGGCATCGGTATTAAGGTTTTTT. This codes for CASSKPGQASVLRFF.

The chain carries TRBV19 and TRBJ2-5; the match to TRBD1 covers 7 bases. Germline V lookup: CDR1 LNHDA, CDR2 SQIVND (reference sequence). The CDR3 contains 16 residues. V was clipped by 4 bases and J by 5 bases; unmatched bases: 13. CDR3 loop: CASSRDRTVFSETQYF. DNA for the CDR3: TGTGCCAGTAGTAGGGACAGAACGGTGTTCTCCGAGACCCAGTACTTC.

V usage is TRBV5-1 and J usage is TRBJ2-3; 10 nucleotides line up with TRBD2. The V and J ends lost 5 bases and 4 bases, in that order; junction bases with no gene match: 10. CDR1 is SGHRS, CDR2 YFSETQ, per germline. There are 16 residues in the CDR3. DNA for the CDR3: TGCGCCAGCAGACCTACTCTAGCGGGAGTCTCAGATACGCAGTATTTT. Encoded protein: CASRPTLAGVSDTQYF.

This clone was recorded once. The chain employs TRBV3-1 (or the pseudogene TRBV3-2) and TRBJ1-6; D not resolved. CDR3 length: 15 residues. Germline-derived CDR1 and CDR2 are LGHDT and YNNKEL (reference sequence). V dropped 4 bases and J dropped 8 bases, with 15 bases sitting between them. This CDR3 reads CASSLGVRADSPLHF. The CDR3 nucleotides read TGTGCCAGCAGCCTTGGTGTGAGGGCGGATTCACCCCTCCACTTT.

The rearrangement links TRBV19 to TRBJ1-2, with D perhaps TRBD1 (6 bases). Between the trimmed V and J ends, which lost 1 base and 4 bases, there was a span of 13 bases. Germline V lookup: CDR1 LNHDA, CDR2 SQIVND (reference sequence). The CDR3 extends over 15 amino acids. The CDR3: CASSIGPGGGYGYTF. DNA of the CDR3: TGTGCCAGTAGTATAGGCCCGGGAGGGGGCTATGGCTACACCTTC.

The V gene is TRBV28, the J gene TRBJ2-7; a weak D match, TRBD2 (6 bases). The V end lost 5 bases, the J end lost 3 bases, and 8 bases lay between the germline ends. The CDR3 runs 12 residues. Germline loops: CDR1 MDHEN, CDR2 SYDVKM. The CDR3 bases are TGTGCCAGCAGTCCGGGGGACTACGAGCAGTACTTC. Its protein is CASSPGDYEQYF.

V and J are TRBV2 and TRBJ1-1; the match to TRBD1 covers 7 bases. The CDR3 sequence is 15 residues long. CDR1 is SNHLY and CDR2 is FYNNEI in the germline V gene. Germline trimming cut 5 bases from V and 0 bases from J; bases unmatched to any gene: 6. The CDR3 DNA sequence: TGTGCCAGCAGTAATACGGGACAGATGAACACTGAAGCTTTCTTT. Its protein is CASSNTGQMNTEAFF.